This TCR beta chain comes out of a study of blood T cell repertoires in COVID-19 (dated by TCRdb to 2019 to 2021). Turning to the overall study: ImmuneRACE Cohort 3 recovered participants were defined by two consecutive negative NP/OP PCR tests, healthcare professional clearance, or symptom resolution. The material from the prospective study consisted of cDNA or gDNA derived from T cells, B-cell-depleted T cells, or PBMCs. Collaborator samples came from the United States, Italy and Spain and covered acute and convalescent phases of COVID-19. Subjects who had been exposed to COVID-19, were actively infected with it, or had recovered from it provided the deeply sampled blood TCRbeta repertoires that made up the dataset. Where available, HLA class I and class II types were taken from metadata supplied by the sample provider and were not determined by assay-based typing. Samples were obtained from the ongoing ImmuneRACE study (first 160 participants) and from approximately 1,200 subjects provided by 6 global collaborators. The repertoires were made available in a free public database intended to serve as a resource for research on the immune response to SARS-CoV-2. The sample metadata nearly always contained a de-identified subject ID, COVID-19 status, age in years and sex. What the research found in general, with its limitations: How much clinical and demographic metadata was included differed by source and by participant, and the metadata was provided uncurated.

Remarks on this clone: Its antigen is unknown. Base qualities are not provided; no much larger clone lies one nucleotide away.

TCRbeta CDR3 regions were amplified from genomic DNA using the immunoSEQ Assay, a bias-controlled multiplex PCR. For the original study's pipeline: Nucleated cell counts per sample were estimated from amplification of reference gene primers within the assay. To quantify the absolute abundance of each unique TCRbeta CDR3 rearrangement, sequence reads were collapsed and filtered. For each sample, productive Simpson clonality was calculated by taking the square root of Simpson's diversity index across productive rearrangements. The clones in this table, taken by TCRdb from immuneACCESS, are in-frame only. Not every clone is retained; where verified, under half of the shortfall comes from an unresolved V gene, and the cause of the rest is unknown. Clone size and the V and J calls come from that table; the DNA yielded D and trimming. Here the sample has roughly 230,000 clones; about nine tenths occur a single time. The leading ten clones occupy roughly 7.2% of the sample.

In the prospective study, participants were about 18 to 95 years old, resided in about two dozen geographic areas of the United States, and were enrolled through a virtual design. In the prospective study, participants were assigned to cohorts based on the clinical history participants reported in a screening survey and a study questionnaire. Mobile phlebotomists in the prospective study collected whole blood, serum and a nasopharyngeal or oropharyngeal swab from every participant. Over a roughly 2-month period, participants in the prospective study had the option of providing additional blood draws and questionnaires. Before DNA extraction, blood samples from the prospective study were shipped at room temperature or frozen. The CDR3 measures 16 amino acids from cysteine to phenylalanine. Solely the CDR3 DNA is kept, with 48 bases framed from the first base. Clipping removes 0 bases from V and 8 bases from J, with 8 as the unmatched junction base count. CDR1 and CDR2 (LGHNA, YSLEER) derive from the germline V gene.

The V gene is TRBV4-3 and the J gene is TRBJ1-3, and 9 junction bases match TRBD1. This receptor was identified in a man aged 25 to 40 in a cohort exposed to, infected with or recovered from COVID-19 (not recorded which). Specimen: PBMCs or T cells enriched from blood (not recorded which). DNA sequence: TGCGCCAGCAGCCAAGATTATGGGGACAGGGATGACACCATATATTTT. It translates to CASSQDYGDRDDTIYF.